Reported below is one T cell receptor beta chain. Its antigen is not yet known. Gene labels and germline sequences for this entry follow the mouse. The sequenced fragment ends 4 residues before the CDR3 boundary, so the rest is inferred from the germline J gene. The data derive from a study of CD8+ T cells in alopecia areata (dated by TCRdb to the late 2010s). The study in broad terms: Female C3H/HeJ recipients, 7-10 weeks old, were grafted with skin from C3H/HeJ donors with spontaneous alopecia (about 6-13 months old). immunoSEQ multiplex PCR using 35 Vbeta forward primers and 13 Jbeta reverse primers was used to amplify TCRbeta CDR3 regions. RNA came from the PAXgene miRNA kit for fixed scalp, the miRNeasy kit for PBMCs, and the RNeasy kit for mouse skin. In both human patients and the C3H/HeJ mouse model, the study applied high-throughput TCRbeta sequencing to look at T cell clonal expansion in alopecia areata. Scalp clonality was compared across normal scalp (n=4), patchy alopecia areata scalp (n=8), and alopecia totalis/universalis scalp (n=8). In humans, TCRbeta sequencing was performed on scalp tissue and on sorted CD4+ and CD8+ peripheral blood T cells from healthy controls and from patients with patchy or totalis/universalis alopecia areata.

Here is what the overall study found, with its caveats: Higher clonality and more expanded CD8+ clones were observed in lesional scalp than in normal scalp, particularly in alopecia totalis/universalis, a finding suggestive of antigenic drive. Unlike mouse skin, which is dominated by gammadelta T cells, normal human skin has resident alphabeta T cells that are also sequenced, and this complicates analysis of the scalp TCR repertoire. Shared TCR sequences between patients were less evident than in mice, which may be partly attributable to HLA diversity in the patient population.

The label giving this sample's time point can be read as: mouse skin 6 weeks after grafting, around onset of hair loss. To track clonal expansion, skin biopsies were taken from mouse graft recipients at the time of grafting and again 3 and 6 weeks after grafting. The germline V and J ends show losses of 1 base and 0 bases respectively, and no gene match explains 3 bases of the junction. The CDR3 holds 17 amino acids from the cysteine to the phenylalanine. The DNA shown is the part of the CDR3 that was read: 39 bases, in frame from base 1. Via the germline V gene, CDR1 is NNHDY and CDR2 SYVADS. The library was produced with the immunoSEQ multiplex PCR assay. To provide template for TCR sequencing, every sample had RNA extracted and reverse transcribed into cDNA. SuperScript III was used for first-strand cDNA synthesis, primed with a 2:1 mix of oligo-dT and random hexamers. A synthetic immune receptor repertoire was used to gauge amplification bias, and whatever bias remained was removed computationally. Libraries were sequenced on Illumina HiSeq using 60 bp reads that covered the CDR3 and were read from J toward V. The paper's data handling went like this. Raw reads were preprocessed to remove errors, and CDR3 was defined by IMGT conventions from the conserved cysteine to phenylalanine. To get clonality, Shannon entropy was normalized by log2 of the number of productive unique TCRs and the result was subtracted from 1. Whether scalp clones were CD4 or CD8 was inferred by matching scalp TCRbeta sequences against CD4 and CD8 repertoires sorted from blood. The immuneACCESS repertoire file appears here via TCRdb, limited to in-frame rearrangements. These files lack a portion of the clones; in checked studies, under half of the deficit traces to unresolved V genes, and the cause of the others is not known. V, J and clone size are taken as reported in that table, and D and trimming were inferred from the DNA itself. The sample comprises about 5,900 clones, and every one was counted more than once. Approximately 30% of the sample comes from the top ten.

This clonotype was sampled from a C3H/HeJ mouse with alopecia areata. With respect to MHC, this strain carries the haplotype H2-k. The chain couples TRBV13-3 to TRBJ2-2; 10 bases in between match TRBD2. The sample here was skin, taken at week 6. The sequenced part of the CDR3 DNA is TGTGCCAGCAGTGATTGGGACTGGGGAGCAAACACCGGG. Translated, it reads CASSDWDWGANTG. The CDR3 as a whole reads CASSDWDWGANTGQLYF. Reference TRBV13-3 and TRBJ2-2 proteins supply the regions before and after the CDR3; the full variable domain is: EAAVTQSPRSKVAVTGGKVTLSCHQTNNHDYMYWYRQDTGHGLRLIHYSYVADSTEKGDIPDGYKASRPSQENFSLILELASLSQTAVYFCASSDWDWGANTGQLYFGEGSKLTVL.